Listed below are T cell receptor beta chains from one sample, sequenced in a study of T cell responses to AZD1222 COVID-19 vaccine. TCRdb keeps only in-frame clones here, not all; method: immunoSEQ multiplex PCR. The table has 100,000 or so clones, about 85% seen once. Sample: peripheral blood, taken on day 0 of AZD1222 vaccination. These receptors all stem from an adult in good health. The CDR3 runs from the conserved cysteine through the conserved F or W. D genes are given only for firm matches. Size tells how often a clone was seen (once, few, many) or the class of an expanded clone, and some rows leave it out.

>TRBV28|NA|TRBD1|TRBJ1-1
TGTGCCAGCAGCCTGGGACAGGGTATGACTGAAGCTTTCTTT
CASSLGQGMTEAFF
>TRBV4-2|NA|NA|TRBJ1-2
TGTGCCAGCAGCCCTGCGGGGCCAGGATCCTATGGCTACACCTTC
CASSPAGPGSYGYTF
>TRBV6-5|NA|NA|TRBJ2-1
TGTGCCAGCAGTTACGGTGTCCCCCTAAATGAGCAGTTCTTC
CASSYGVPLNEQFF
>TRBV5-1|NA|TRBD2|TRBJ2-7
TGCGCCAGCAGCTCACACCCCGACCCCGTACGGAGCGGGAGGGCCTACGAGCAGTACTTC
CASSSHPDPVRSGRAYEQYF
>TRBV6-5|NA|TRBD2|TRBJ2-7
TGTGCCAGCAGCTACCATGGCGGGAGTAGTGAGCAGTACTTC
CASSYHGGSSEQYF
>TRBV5-8|few|NA|TRBJ2-1
TGTGCCAGCACCTTAACAGGGTATTTTTACAATGAGCAGTTCTTC
CASTLTGYFYNEQFF
>TRBV18|NA|NA|TRBJ1-4
TGTGCCAGCTCACCAGGGGGATCTAGAGAAAAACTGTTTTTT
CASSPGGSREKLFF
>TRBV3-1/TRBV3-2|NA|NA|TRBJ1-1
TGTGCCAGCAGCCCCGGGAGTTGCAACACTGAAGCTTTCTTT
CASSPGSCNTEAFF
>TRBV30|NA|TRBD1|TRBJ1-6
TGTGCCTGGAGTTCCGGGACAGGGGTTTCACCCCTCCACTTT
CAWSSGTGVSPLHF
>TRBV9|NA|TRBD2|TRBJ2-3
TGTGCCAGCAGCGACACCGGGACTAGCTCAGATACGCAGTATTTT
CASSDTGTSSDTQYF